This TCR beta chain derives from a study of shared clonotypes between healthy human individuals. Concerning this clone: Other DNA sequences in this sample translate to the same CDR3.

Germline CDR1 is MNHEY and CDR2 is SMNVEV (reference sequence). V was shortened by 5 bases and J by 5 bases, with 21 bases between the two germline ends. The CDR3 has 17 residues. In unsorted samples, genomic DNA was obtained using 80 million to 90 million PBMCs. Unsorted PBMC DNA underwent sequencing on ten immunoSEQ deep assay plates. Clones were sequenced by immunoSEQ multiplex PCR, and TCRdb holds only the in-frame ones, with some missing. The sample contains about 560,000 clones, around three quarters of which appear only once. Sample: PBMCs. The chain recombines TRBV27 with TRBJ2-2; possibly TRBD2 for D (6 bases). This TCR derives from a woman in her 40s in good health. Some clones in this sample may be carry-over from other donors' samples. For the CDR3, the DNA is TGTGCCAGCAGTGAGTTGGGCGGGAACTATAATACCGGGGAGCTGTTTTTT. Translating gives CASSELGGNYNTGELFF.